Following are 11 T cell receptor beta chains from one sample sequenced in a study of Graves' ophthalmopathy and Graves' hyperthyroidism. Amplifying from RNA transcripts, the study obtained TCR beta CDR3 regions. Second-round multiplex PCR came after first-round RT-PCR with HTBI primers. TCRdb used MiXCR to reprocess the multiplex PCR reads, holding one entry per CDR3 protein. The sample holds about 740,000 distinct CDR3 sequences, roughly 40% seen once. Sequencing was done on a sample of peripheral blood. The receptors shown here come from an adult man with Graves' ophthalmopathy.

The V gene is TRBV5-1, the J gene TRBJ1-1, with a possible D match to TRBD1 (6 bases). The germline V gene has CDR1 SGHRS and CDR2 YFSETQ. Trimming cost V 4 bases and J 4 bases, with 14 bases left between them. This CDR3 region has 14 residues. CDR3 protein: CASSLQGERTEAFF. CDR3 nucleotides: TGCGCCAGCAGCCTACAGGGAGAACGCACTGAAGCTTTCTTT.

The chain joins TRBV9 to TRBJ2-6; TRBD1 might be the D (6 bases). This CDR3 region has 16 residues. The germline V and J ends were trimmed by 3 bases and 4 bases, with 14 bases remaining between them. Germline V CDR1 and CDR2: SGDLS, YYNGEE. DNA of the CDR3: TGTGCCAGCAGCGCGGACAGACGCACCGGGGCCAACGTCCTGACTTTC. It codes for CASSADRRTGANVLTF. The full variable domain, in which reference TRBV9 and TRBJ2-6 provide the parts outside the CDR3, is DSGVTQTPKHLITATGQRVTLRCSPRSGDLSVYWYQQSLDQGLQFLIQYYNGEERAKGNILERFSAQQFPDLHSELNLSSLELGDSALYFCASSADRRTGANVLTFGAGSRLTVL.

This clonotype was found many times. The chain has TRBV2 and TRBJ1-4, with D perhaps matching TRBD1 (6 bases). This CDR3 has 16 residues. Trimming pared 1 base from V and 8 bases from J, leaving 17 bases between. The germline CDR1 and CDR2 sequences are SNHLY and FYNNEI. CDR3 in amino acids: CASSEEGVGGREKLFF. CDR3 bases: TGTGCCAGCAGTGAAGAAGGAGTAGGGGGTCGCGAAAAACTGTTTTTT.

The CDR3 DNA is TGTGCCAGCAGGACGACTCCATCCCCCACTGAAGCTTTCTTT. It codes for CASRTTPSPTEAFF. The rearrangement uses TRBV2 and TRBJ1-1; D gene ambiguous. V gave up 6 bases and J gave up 4 bases, with 15 bases separating them. Looked up from germline, CDR1 is SNHLY and CDR2 is FYNNEI. This CDR3 region has 14 residues.

CDR3 protein: CARPGVSDSSYEQYF. The CDR3 DNA reads TGTGCCAGACCAGGGGTTAGCGACAGCTCCTACGAGCAGTACTTC. The rearrangement uses TRBV19 and TRBJ2-7; TRBD1 is a possible D gene (6 bases). The length of the CDR3 is 15 residues. Germline CDR1 LNHDA, CDR2 SQIVND (reference sequence). The V and J ends lost 9 bases and 0 bases respectively, with 18 bases between them. The whole variable domain, filled in from reference TRBV19 and TRBJ2-7, reads DGGITQSPKYLFRKEGQNVTLSCEQNLNHDAMYWYRQDPGQGLRLIYYSQIVNDFQKGDIAEGYSVSREKKESFPLTVTSAQKNPTAFYLCARPGVSDSSYEQYFGPGTRLTVT.

The chain is built from TRBV7-2 and TRBJ2-7; 10 bases are a match to TRBD2. The assigned J gene may be wrong: the sequence end matches TRBJ2-1 better. The CDR3 contains 14 residues. Germline CDR1 and CDR2: SGHTA and FQGNSA. CDR3 nucleotides: TGTGCCAGCAGCCCTAGCGGGAGAAGCAATGAGCAGTTCTTC. Translating gives CASSPSGRSNEQFF.

This clonotype appeared a few times. With a much larger clone just one base away, this may be a read error. This sequence joins TRBV25-1 and TRBJ2-5, with unresolved D. The germline CDR1 and CDR2 sequences are MGHDK and SYGVNS. This CDR3 region has 13 residues. Trimming removed 3 bases at V and 4 bases at J, with 9 bases between. CDR3 sequence reads: CASSDVDGETQYF. The CDR3, as DNA: TGTGCCAGCAGTGATGTTGACGGAGAGACCCAGTACTTC.

The genes are TRBV20-1 and TRBJ1-5; TRBD1 might be the D (6 bases). The CDR3 spans 13 residues. Trimming removed 0 bases from V and 4 bases from J, with 7 bases in between. Germline-derived CDR1 and CDR2 are DFQATT and SNEGSKA (reference sequence). CDR3 sequence (DNA): TGCAGTGCTAGAGAAGACAGGAATCAGCCCCAGCATTTT. The encoded protein is CSAREDRNQPQHF.

J is TRBJ2-2 and V is TRBV25-1; 11 nucleotides line up with TRBD2. This CDR3 is built from 15 residues. Per germline, CDR1 MGHDK and CDR2 SYGVNS. V lost 5 bases and J lost 6; bases outside the gene matches: 5. The CDR3 protein is CASSSLLAGAGELFF. CDR3 DNA sequence: TGTGCCAGCAGTTCCCTACTAGCGGGGGCCGGGGAGCTGTTTTTT.

This clonotype was detected many times. This chain connects TRBV7-9 to TRBJ1-2, with D tentatively TRBD1 (6 bases). The CDR3 runs 15 residues. The V gene lost 1 base and the J gene lost 7 bases, with 16 bases spanning the gap. Germline V gene data show CDR1 as SEHNR and CDR2 as FQNEAQ (reference sequence). Here the CDR3 reads CASSLDTGQLAGYTF. The CDR3 DNA follows: TGTGCCAGCAGCTTAGACACCGGACAGTTGGCTGGCTACACCTTC.

This clonotype was recorded at least ten times. The chain uses TRBV10-3 and TRBJ1-1; 8 nucleotides align to TRBD1. V gave up 5 bases and J gave up 0 bases; unmatched junction bases: 2. Germline-derived CDR1 and CDR2 are ENHRY and SYGVKD. The CDR3 has 14 amino acids. The CDR3 coding sequence is TGTGCCATCAGTTTGGACAGGGTGAACACTGAAGCTTTCTTT. Translating it yields CAISLDRVNTEAFF.